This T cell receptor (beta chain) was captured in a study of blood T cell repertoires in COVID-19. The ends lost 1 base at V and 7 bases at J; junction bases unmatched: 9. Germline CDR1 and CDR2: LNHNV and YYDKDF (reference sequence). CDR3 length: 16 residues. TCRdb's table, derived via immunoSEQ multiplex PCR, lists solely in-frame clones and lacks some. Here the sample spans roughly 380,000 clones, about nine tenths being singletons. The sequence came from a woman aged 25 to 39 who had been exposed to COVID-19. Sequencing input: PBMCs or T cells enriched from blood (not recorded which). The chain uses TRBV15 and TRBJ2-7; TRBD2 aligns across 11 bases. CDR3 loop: CATSRGTSGRGGEQYF. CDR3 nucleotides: TGTGCCACCAGCAGAGGAACTAGCGGGAGAGGTGGGGAGCAGTACTTC.